Shown below are 27 T cell receptor beta chains from a single sample sequenced in a study of cytomegalovirus exposure and HLA in healthy donors. In the PCR, 60 Vbeta and 13 Jbeta primers were used. The protocol was immunoSEQ multiplex PCR, while the TCRdb copy is restricted to in-frame clones and leaves out a portion. The sample includes around 140,000 clones. What was sequenced was PBMCs. The source of these receptors is a male donor in good health and CMV-seronegative.

The chain combines TRBV5-6 with TRBJ1-5, with D uncertain. In germline, CDR1 is SGHDT, CDR2 YYEEEE. The V end lost 0 bases, the J end lost 1 base, and 8 bases lay between the germline ends. CDR3 length: 15 residues. In DNA, the CDR3 is TGTGCCAGCAGCTTGGGGACTGCGAGCAATCAGCCCCAGCATTTT. This codes for CASSLGTASNQPQHF.

The V gene is TRBV7-9, the J gene TRBJ2-6; tentatively, D is TRBD1 (5 bases). The length of the CDR3 is 15 residues. The V end lost 2 bases, the J end lost 4 bases, and 9 bases lay between the germline ends. Germline-derived CDR1 and CDR2 are SEHNR and FQNEAQ (reference sequence). This chain's CDR3 is CASSLKGAGANVLTF. DNA for the CDR3: TGTGCCAGCAGCTTAAAAGGGGCAGGGGCCAACGTCCTGACTTTC.

The chain's CDR3 is CATSIHRGSGNTIYF. CDR3 DNA: TGTGCCACCAGCATCCACAGGGGGAGTGGAAACACCATATATTTT. V gene TRBV15 combines with J gene TRBJ1-3; the match to TRBD1 covers 8 bases. CDR1 is LNHNV, CDR2 YYDKDF, per germline (reference sequence). The CDR3 contains 15 residues. V was clipped by 4 bases and J by 3 bases; unmatched bases: 5.

The chain links TRBV6-6 to TRBJ1-5; a possible D gene is TRBD1 (6 bases). The CDR3 is made up of 16 amino acids. Germline V gene sequence: CDR1 MNHNY, CDR2 SVGAGI (reference sequence). V lost 2 bases and J 7 bases, leaving 18 bases between the germline ends. The CDR3 region has the DNA TGTGCCAGCAGTTACGGTCCGGGGGGCGCGGGACAGCCCCAGCATTTT. It translates to CASSYGPGGAGQPQHF.

This sequence joins TRBV6-1 and TRBJ2-2; 7 bases are a match to TRBD1. With V trimmed by 10 bases and J by 3 bases, 2 bases remained unmatched. Per germline, CDR1 MNHNS and CDR2 SASEGT. The CDR3 is made up of 12 amino acids. The CDR3 bases are TGTGCCACCCAGGGGGACACCGGGGAGCTGTTTTTT. Protein product: CATQGDTGELFF.

The chain couples TRBV7-8 to TRBJ1-2; 7 positions match TRBD1. The CDR3 runs 14 residues. V lost 0 bases and J lost 2; bases outside the gene matches: 0. Germline CDR1 and CDR2: SGHVS and FQNEAQ. The CDR3 sequence: CASSLAGQNYGYTF. The CDR3 region has the DNA TGTGCCAGCAGCTTAGCGGGACAGAACTATGGCTACACCTTC. Using reference TRBV7-8 and TRBJ1-2 for the parts outside the CDR3, the full variable domain is GAGVSQSPRYKVAKRGQDVALRCDPISGHVSLFWYQQALGQGPEFLTYFQNEAQLDKSGLPSDRFFAERPEGSVSTLKIQRTQQEDSAVYLCASSLAGQNYGYTFGSGTRLTVV.

V usage is TRBV4-3 and J usage is TRBJ2-7, with 7 bases matching TRBD1. Per the germline V gene, CDR1 is LGHNA and CDR2 is YSLEER. This CDR3 comprises 13 residues. V lost 0 bases to trimming and J lost 6 bases; unmatched junction nucleotides: 2. The CDR3, as DNA: TGCGCCAGCAGCCAAGAGAGGGGGCTCGAGCAGTACTTC. This sequence encodes CASSQERGLEQYF.

The V and J genes are TRBV14 and TRBJ2-7; tentatively, D is TRBD1 (5 bases). This CDR3 region has 14 residues. Trimming pared 1 base from V and 3 bases from J, leaving 10 bases between. Germline V lookup: CDR1 SGHDN, CDR2 FVKESK. DNA of the CDR3: TGTGCCAGCAGCCAAGGACAGATTGGCTACGAGCAGTACTTC. Translation gives CASSQGQIGYEQYF.

The rearrangement joins TRBV5-4 to TRBJ1-2, with D unclear. CDR3 length: 15 residues. The germline V and J ends were trimmed by 0 bases and 2 bases, with 11 bases remaining between them. The germline V gene has CDR1 SGHNT and CDR2 YYREEE (reference sequence). Written as DNA, the CDR3 is TGTGCCAGCAGCTTGGGATCTTTAGCGAACTATGGCTACACCTTC. Amino acid sequence: CASSLGSLANYGYTF.

Of note for this clone: Relative to the germline gene, one junction end is altered; a read error may explain this. The rearrangement links TRBV5-8 to TRBJ2-3; 8 bases match TRBD1. CDR1 and CDR2 from the germline V gene are SGHTS and YDEGEE. The CDR3 consists of 15 residues. For the CDR3, the DNA is TGTGCCAACAGCTTAGGGACAGGTCAAGGCGATACGCAGTATTTT. Protein sequence: CANSLGTGQGDTQYF.

The chain joins TRBV5-1 to TRBJ2-1, with D perhaps matching TRBD2 (6 bases). The germline gives CDR1 SGHRS, CDR2 YFSETQ. This CDR3 has 18 residues. V was trimmed by 4 bases and J by 2 bases, leaving 22 bases between them. CDR3: CASSPEGPRRVTYNEQFF. The DNA for the CDR3 is TGCGCCAGCAGCCCGGAGGGTCCCCGGAGAGTGACCTACAATGAGCAGTTCTTC.

As to this clone: One end of the junction does not line up with germline, which may come from a read error. The chain employs TRBV10-2 and TRBJ2-7, with 8 nucleotides matching TRBD2. Germline CDR1 is WSHSY and CDR2 is SAAADI. The CDR3 totals 15 residues. CDR3 amino acids: CAGSEGPAGAYEQYF. For the CDR3, the DNA is TGCGCCGGCAGTGAGGGCCCAGCGGGAGCCTACGAGCAGTACTTC.

J is TRBJ2-2 and V is TRBV9; D perhaps matches TRBD1 (6 bases). V was clipped by 3 bases and J by 4 bases, with 10 bases between them. There are 14 residues in the CDR3. Germline V gene data show CDR1 as SGDLS and CDR2 as YYNGEE. CDR3 in amino acids: CASSASGVTGELFF. CDR3 DNA sequence: TGTGCCAGCAGCGCCTCAGGGGTCACCGGGGAGCTGTTTTTT. The whole variable domain, filled in from reference TRBV9 and TRBJ2-2, reads DSGVTQTPKHLITATGQRVTLRCSPRSGDLSVYWYQQSLDQGLQFLIQYYNGEERAKGNILERFSAQQFPDLHSELNLSSLELGDSALYFCASSASGVTGELFFGEGSRLTVL.

The rearrangement links TRBV7-7 to TRBJ2-2; perhaps TRBD2 as D (6 bases). Per the germline V gene, CDR1 is SSHAT and CDR2 is FNYEAQ (reference sequence). Trimming took off 4 bases at V and 0 bases at J, with 9 bases between the two ends. The CDR3 runs 15 residues. The CDR3 protein is CASSSTSANTGELFF. As DNA, the CDR3 is TGTGCCAGCAGCTCGACTAGTGCGAACACCGGGGAGCTGTTTTTT.

The CDR3 DNA follows: TGCGCCAGCAGCTTGGCCGGGACAGGGGGCTACGAGCAGTACTTC. Translated, it gives CASSLAGTGGYEQYF. This chain uses TRBV5-1 with TRBJ2-7, with TRBD1 identical over 11 bases. The germline V gene has CDR1 SGHRS and CDR2 YFSETQ. The CDR3 sequence is 15 residues long. V trimming: 0 bases; J trimming: 3 bases; junction bases outside the gene matches: 2.

CDR3 region: CASSSGLLPPGAEAFF. CDR3 nucleotides: TGCGCCAGCAGCTCGGGACTTCTACCCCCCGGGGCTGAAGCTTTCTTT. The rearrangement joins TRBV5-1 to TRBJ1-1; a possible D gene is TRBD1 (5 bases). The CDR3 sequence is 16 residues long. V was shortened by 3 bases and J by 6 bases, with 21 bases between the two germline ends. Looked up from germline, CDR1 is SGHRS and CDR2 is YFSETQ. The whole variable domain, remainder taken from reference TRBV5-1 and TRBJ1-1, is KAGVTQTPRYLIKTRGQQVTLSCSPISGHRSVSWYQQTPGQGLQFLFEYFSETQRNKGNFPGRFSGRQFSNSRSEMNVSTLELGDSALYLCASSSGLLPPGAEAFFGQGTRLTVV.

The CDR3 bases are TGTGCCTGGAGTGCTACAGGGTATGGCTACACCTTC. The encoded protein is CAWSATGYGYTF. This sequence joins TRBV30 and TRBJ1-2; tentative D call: TRBD1 (6 bases). Trimming took off 1 base at V and 5 bases at J, with 8 bases between the two ends. The CDR3 loop spans 12 amino acids. Germline lookup yields CDR1 GTSNPN and CDR2 SVGIG (reference sequence). The full variable domain, in which reference TRBV30 and TRBJ1-2 provide the parts outside the CDR3, is SQTIHQWPATLVQPVGSPLSLECTVEGTSNPNLYWYRQAAGRGLQLLFYSVGIGQISSEVPQNLSASRPQDRQFILSSKKLLLSDSGFYLCAWSATGYGYTFGSGTRLTVV.

The gene calls are TRBV15 and TRBJ2-7; D is ambiguous. With 5 bases removed from V and 0 bases from J, the gap between germline ends came to 14 bases. Germline V gives CDR1 LNHNV, CDR2 YYDKDF (reference sequence). The CDR3 has 15 residues. This CDR3 reads CATSPQALSSYEQYF. The CDR3 nucleotides are TGTGCCACCAGCCCCCAGGCGTTGAGCTCCTACGAGCAGTACTTC.

This rearrangement joins TRBV19 to TRBJ1-5; the match to TRBD1 covers 8 bases. CDR3 size: 14 residues. With V trimmed by 7 bases and J by 7 bases, 9 bases remained unmatched. CDR1 is LNHDA and CDR2 is SQIVND in the germline V gene (reference sequence). The CDR3 sequence is CASIPGQGAQPQHF. The DNA of the CDR3 is TGTGCCAGTATTCCCGGACAGGGTGCGCAGCCCCAGCATTTT.

The J gene is TRBJ1-5, the V gene TRBV7-2; no clear D. Germline V gene data show CDR1 as SGHTA and CDR2 as FQGNSA. The V end was cut by 8 bases, the J end by 2 bases, with 13 bases between. This CDR3 has 14 amino acids. CDR3 nucleotides: TGTGCCAGCGGGGAGCCGGCCGGCAATCAGCCCCAGCATTTT. Protein: CASGEPAGNQPQHF.

J is TRBJ1-1 and V is TRBV18; D uncertain. CDR1 KGHSH and CDR2 LQKENI come from the germline V gene. V was clipped by 6 bases and J by 0 bases, with 8 bases between them. The CDR3 runs 13 residues. This chain's CDR3 is CASSLTVNTEAFF. The CDR3 DNA reads as TGTGCCAGCTCCCTTACAGTGAACACTGAAGCTTTCTTT.

The chain carries TRBV30 and TRBJ1-1; D not certain. Germline V gene sequence: CDR1 GTSNPN, CDR2 SVGIG (reference sequence). This CDR3 region has 12 residues. V lost 0 bases, J lost 7 bases, and 9 bases lay in between. The CDR3 loop reads CAWSVGVVEAFF. The CDR3 nucleotides are TGTGCCTGGAGTGTCGGTGTGGTTGAAGCTTTCTTT. Looking up the rest from reference TRBV30 and TRBJ1-1 gives the full variable domain: SQTIHQWPATLVQPVGSPLSLECTVEGTSNPNLYWYRQAAGRGLQLLFYSVGIGQISSEVPQNLSASRPQDRQFILSSKKLLLSDSGFYLCAWSVGVVEAFFGQGTRLTVV.

On this clone itself: One end of the junction fails to match germline, which may point to a read error. V usage is TRBV10-3 and J usage is TRBJ1-2; 12 bases are shared with TRBD1. Germline V CDR1 and CDR2: ENHRY, SYGVKD. CDR3 size: 14 residues. The CDR3 is CAISVPGQGAEVAF. CDR3 in DNA: TGTGCCATCAGTGTACCGGGACAGGGGGCGGAGGTAGCCTTC.

Written as DNA, the CDR3 is TGTGCCAGCAGCTTGGCGGACAGGGTCACAAATCAGCCCCAGCATTTT. Its translation is CASSLADRVTNQPQHF. The chain employs TRBV5-5 and TRBJ1-5; 8 positions agree with TRBD1. Germline assignment: CDR1 SGHKS and CDR2 YYEKEE (reference sequence). The CDR3 covers 16 residues. V was clipped by 0 bases and J by 4 bases; unmatched bases: 6.

V gene TRBV2 combines with J gene TRBJ2-1, with 14 bases fitting TRBD2. With V trimmed by 8 bases and J by 8 bases, 8 bases remained unmatched. This CDR3 contains 15 residues. Germline lookup yields CDR1 SNHLY and CDR2 FYNNEI. The CDR3: CASSSGLAGVDEQFF. CDR3 bases: TGTGCCAGCTCCTCGGGACTAGCGGGAGTGGATGAGCAGTTCTTC.

This chain links TRBV5-1 with TRBJ2-3; D gene ambiguous. There are 14 residues in the CDR3. Between the trimmed V and J ends, which lost 0 bases and 4 bases, there was a span of 9 bases. Per the germline V gene, CDR1 is SGHRS and CDR2 is YFSETQ. The chain's CDR3 is CASSLEWAADTQYF. DNA of the CDR3: TGCGCCAGCAGCTTGGAATGGGCCGCAGATACGCAGTATTTT. The full variable domain, rest sourced from reference TRBV5-1 and TRBJ2-3, is KAGVTQTPRYLIKTRGQQVTLSCSPISGHRSVSWYQQTPGQGLQFLFEYFSETQRNKGNFPGRFSGRQFSNSRSEMNVSTLELGDSALYLCASSLEWAADTQYFGPGTRLTVL.

The chain links TRBV19 to TRBJ2-7; 7 nucleotides agree with TRBD2. The V gene end was trimmed by 4 bases and the J gene end by 1 base; junction bases not matched to a gene: 7. Per germline, CDR1 LNHDA and CDR2 SQIVND (reference sequence). This CDR3 contains 15 residues. This CDR3 reads CASSRLGGKSYEQYF. CDR3 in DNA: TGTGCCAGTAGTAGGTTGGGAGGGAAGTCCTACGAGCAGTACTTC.